This note documents a single TCR beta chain sequence. This CDR3 contains 14 residues. This specimen belongs to a study of blood T cell repertoires in COVID-19. As for the study in general: The origin of the acute and convalescent COVID-19 samples was the United States, Italy and Spain. The analysed material was cDNA or gDNA that came from T cells, B-cell-depleted T cells, or PBMCs.

Profiled with immunoSEQ multiplex PCR; TCRdb holds only in-frame clones, not every one. Here the sample spans over 90,000 clones, about nine tenths being singletons. Material: peripheral blood. The source of this sequence is a woman between 65 and 79 years old with acute or convalescent COVID-19. This rearrangement joins TRBV21-1 to TRBJ2-7; TRBD2 is taken as the D call from the table, unchecked against the DNA. TRBV21-1 is a pseudogene locus. CDR3 region: CASSARGRNYEQYF. CDR3 DNA: TGTGCCAGCAGCGCCCGCGGAAGAAACTACGAGCAGTACTTC.